The T cell receptor beta chain under discussion was sequenced for a study of cytomegalovirus exposure and HLA in healthy donors (dated by TCRdb to about 2017). About the study as a whole: According to an earlier analysis of several hundred of the donors, about 180 million T cells yielded 117 million unique TCR beta sequences and 276 Gb of sequence data. An early release that covered fewer than 800 HLA-typed donors contained about 300 gigabases of sequencing data and tens of millions of unique TCR sequences. Of the 398 genotyped donors, about 84% fell in the genetic ancestry cluster associated with self-reported Caucasian donors. The aim of the study was to test whether cataloging public T cell receptors could identify signatures of past pathogen exposure. Using immunosequencing, the study profiled T cell repertoires from 640 or so subjects and related those repertoires to cytomegalovirus serostatus. In addition to the first cohort of roughly 670 subjects, a separate validation cohort of 100 to 150 different subjects was used. High-throughput TCR immunosequencing, statistical association of individual TCRs with disease status, and machine learning were combined to predict cytomegalovirus infection status. A later analysis re-analyzed previously published TCR beta repertoires from 666 donors and added high-resolution HLA genotyping to study TCR occurrence patterns. In the later analysis, no new phenotypic data were used to find candidate immune exposures; instead, reliance was placed on TCR beta sequences and their occurrence across donors. An earlier analysis of approximately 580 of the donors used high-throughput TCR beta sequencing to judge whether each TCR beta V gene segment behaved as functional or pseudogenic. Donor age, sex, ethnicity and CMV serostatus were collected together with the repertoire data. In a later genetic analysis, genome-wide SNP genotypes for about three fifths of the roughly 670 donors were used, and that subset was treated as a discovery cohort. All discovery cohort repertoires had been generated on a single sequencing platform. HLA typing covered class I and class II loci at four-digit resolution. The number of typed donors differed by locus: roughly 629-640 for A, B, C, DRB1 and DQB1; 522 for DQA1; approximately 610 for DPA1; and around 470 for DPB1. About five DR-DQ haplotypes were handled as single units for association and clustering, since linkage in the cohort was strong. On average, over 200,000 unique TCR beta nucleotide sequences were sequenced per donor among some 420 genotyped donors of the cohort, with around 19% of those sequences being non-productive. General conclusions and limits of the study: The study gave a list of 150 to 200 TCR beta chains associated with cytomegalovirus. A further reported finding was that TCR beta sequences accurately predicted the HLA-A and HLA-B alleles for most subjects in the first cohort. According to a later analysis, most CMV-associated TCR beta chains appeared to be HLA-restricted, and the HLA associations seemed to be driven largely by CMV exposure. In a later analysis, several top co-occurrence clusters were reported to appear linked to parvovirus B19, influenza, CMV and Epstein-Barr virus. A cluster of highly shared sequence variants was judged likely to represent a technical artifact of the sequencing pipeline. Because HLA typing was unavailable for some donors at each locus, only the typed subset was used in association tests. For the cohort, immune exposure information was limited to CMV serostatus. An association between a missense DCLRE1C variant and V-gene and J-gene trimming of TCR beta chains was found in a later genetic analysis and replicated in an independent cohort. A later analysis found that TCR association rates varied across HLA loci, with DRB1 alleles showing the most associated TCRs and HLA-C alleles the fewest. Roughly uniform sequencing depth across donors was assumed in presence/absence analyses, although this assumption may not hold. The 87-base-pair reads could not distinguish some IMGT-functional V segments, including TRBV6-2 and TRBV6-3, so those segments were excluded. Specific HLA alleles were associated with 15,000 to 20,000 TCR beta sequences at a false discovery rate of 0.05 in a later analysis. The authors suggested that the approach could potentially be generalized to other disease states and immunological phenotypes. Most TCR sequences were observed very rarely across donors, whereas some public TCRs were present in many individuals. In an earlier analysis of some 550 of the donors, most TCR beta V segments were observed in productive rearrangements about 90% or about 30% of the time, broadly matching IMGT annotations. Cytomegalovirus status was reported to be diagnosed by the classifier with high specificity and sensitivity in both the original and validation cohorts. Linkage disequilibrium might explain the correlated functional status among segregating V segments, but an unknown experimental factor could not be ruled out. In a later genetic analysis, fewer N-insertions in productive TCRs were reported among donors in an Asian-associated ancestry cluster than the approximately 630-donor mean. In a later analysis, HLA-associated TCR beta chains showed more clonal expansion and lower generation probabilities than non-associated chains that were equally common. Seventeen rarely observed V segments, including chromosome 9 orphons, were excluded from the earlier analysis of approximately 500 of the donors because counts were too low. Three of the identified cytomegalovirus-associated TCR beta chains were confirmed in vitro to be specific for cytomegalovirus antigens. The cohort was sequenced for TCR beta chains only, and without alpha or paired-chain data the features that could be detected were limited. Assigning TCR associations to individual alleles was difficult when HLA alleles, especially DR and DQ, strongly co-occurred.

Libraries were made using the immunoSEQ multiplex PCR assay. A mixture of 60 forward primers for TCR Vbeta segments and 13 reverse primers for TCR Jbeta segments was used in the multiplex PCR. The CDR3 region of rearranged TCR beta genes was amplified from genomic DNA with a multiplex PCR assay. The amplified TCR beta libraries were sequenced on the Illumina HiSeq System as 87-base-pair reads. In the original analysis: Across the 500 to 700 repertoires, a later analysis counted roughly 77 million unique TCR beta chains, 9.5 million to 12 million of which were shared by at least two donors. A nearest-neighbor algorithm error-corrected the raw reads and collapsed the reads into unique sequences, merging closely related sequences to remove PCR and sequencing errors. CDR3 sequences were aligned to IMGT reference sequences to assign V, D and J gene segments. For a sequence to be retained, a match of at least six nucleotides was required to both a V gene segment and a J gene segment. A rearrangement counted as productive if the CDR3 had no stop codons and remained in frame with V and J, and every other rearrangement counted as non-productive. CDR3 was defined according to IMGT convention as the region running from the second conserved V-encoded cysteine to the conserved J-encoded phenylalanine. Sequences without an unambiguous match to a single V gene segment were excluded from the earlier analysis of 500 to 700 of the donors. In an earlier analysis of some 590 of the donors, a V segment was called functional when productive rearrangements were above 56.7%, and segregating when the standard deviation between donors exceeded 5%. A statistical classification framework was developed to diagnose cytomegalovirus status using the catalog of TCR beta chain sequences. A later analysis assigned V and J genes by comparing TCR nucleotide sequences with IMGT/GENE-DB human TR gene sequences. The TCRdist pipeline was used in a later analysis to assign CDR3 sequences and most-parsimonious VDJ recombination scenarios. In a later analysis, each TCR beta chain was defined by its CDR3 amino acid sequence together with its V-gene family, and reads lacking a unique V-gene family were excluded. In a later analysis, approximately 640 highly shared, low-generation-probability nucleotide sequences were removed to address suspected cross-contamination and a sequencing artifact. A later analysis calculated a clonal expansion index for each public chain from normalized within-repertoire ranks of inferred template counts. A later analysis computed generation probabilities with a VDJ recombination model fitted to out-of-frame rearrangements, and checked the results against IGoR. A later analysis scored TCR-TCR, TCR-HLA and TCR-CMV co-occurrence with hypergeometric tests, applying a repertoire-size bias correction to TCR pairs. A later analysis estimated false discovery rates by permuting HLA or CMV assignments 20 times. In a later analysis, co-occurring TCRs were grouped using DBSCAN, with TCRdist sequence similarity added in when clustering inside HLA-allele-positive subsets. For co-occurrence clustering, repertoires with fewer than 30,000 or more than 120,000 public chains were excluded, along with 5 or 6 repertoires with anomalous nucleotide sharing. The table was pulled from immuneACCESS by TCRdb, which kept in-frame rearrangements only. Such tables lose some clones; where checked, under half of the loss comes from unresolved V genes, and the rest has no known cause. V, J and clone size were drawn from that table, and D and trimming were deduced from the DNA. The sample profile shows over 150,000 clones; roughly 79% of them were found once. 2.5% to 3% of the sample belongs to the ten largest clones.

The cohort comprised some 680 healthy bone marrow donors. At the time of sampling, all cohort members were nominally healthy, though unrecorded immune exposures were likely present. The donor was CMV seronegative and was included in the group of several hundred seronegative cohort members. Each donor provided a peripheral blood sample, and peripheral blood mononuclear cells were used for TCR beta sequencing. Genomic DNA extraction from the blood cell samples was performed with the Qiagen DNeasy Blood Extraction Kit. The CDR3 sequence holds 16 residues, the cysteine and phenylalanine included. The sequence is cut down to CDR3 DNA, 48 bases in frame from base 1. Trimming accounts for 4 bases at V and 5 bases at J, while the number of junction bases matched to no gene is 9. Reading the germline V gene gives CDR1 SGHRS and CDR2 YFSETQ. Of note for this clone: No antigen is known for it. Base qualities are not provided; no much larger clone lies one nucleotide away.

Sequenced input: PBMCs. Here the chain combines TRBV5-1 and TRBJ2-1; 10 bases in the middle match TRBD2. This sequence was found in a man aged 18 to 35 in good health and CMV-seronegative. The nucleotide sequence is TGCGCCAGCAGCCCTCTACTAGCGGGGAGGGACAATGAGCAGTTCTTC. It encodes CASSPLLAGRDNEQFF.